These T cell receptor beta chains were read from a single sample in a study of blood T cell repertoires in COVID-19. The repertoire was sequenced with immunoSEQ multiplex PCR; TCRdb's copy has only in-frame clones and lacks some. The sample shows around 58,000 clones, 88% of them seen only once. Sequencing was done on a sample of peripheral blood. These TCRs come from a human donor in a cohort sampled during active COVID-19. Both conserved end residues are part of each CDR3. D genes are given only for firm matches. Some rows have no size entry. The others give once, few or many, or a class for an expanded clone.

TRBV7-2	NA	NA	TRBJ2-7	TGTGCCAGCAGCCGGGAGAGGAATTACGAGCAGTACTTC	CASSRERNYEQYF
TRBV7-9	few	TRBD1	TRBJ1-2	TGTGCCAGCAGCTTAGCGAACGAGGGGGCTGGCTACACCTTC	CASSLANEGAGYTF
TRBV27	NA	NA	TRBJ2-1	TGTGCCAGCAGTCCTATTGCGGGATACAATGAGCAGTTCTTC	CASSPIAGYNEQFF
TRBV19	NA	TRBD2	TRBJ2-7	TGTGCCAGTAGTAGCTCCGCGGGGGGGATCTCCTACGAGCAGTACTTC	CASSSSAGGISYEQYF
TRBV6-1	NA	TRBD1	TRBJ2-7	TGTGCCAGCAGTGAAGGGGACAGGGCCTCCGAGCAGTACTTC	CASSEGDRASEQYF
TRBV5-1	NA	NA	TRBJ2-7	TGCGCCAGCAGAGCCGGGACTTTAAGAACCTACGAGCAGTACTTC	CASRAGTLRTYEQYF
TRBV5-1	NA	NA	TRBJ2-5	TGCGCCAGCAGCTTGGATGTCGGGGGAGGAGAGACCCAGTACTTC	CASSLDVGGGETQYF
TRBV7-9	NA	NA	TRBJ1-5	TGTGCCAGCAGCAGGACAGAGAAGCAGCCCCAGCATTTT	CASSRTEKQPQHF
TRBV18	NA	TRBD1	TRBJ2-5	TGTGCCAGCTCACGTCCGGGACAGGGCGGTCAGACCCAGTACTTC	CASSRPGQGGQTQYF
TRBV18	NA	TRBD2	TRBJ2-7	TGTGCCAGCTCACCGGGACTAGCTGAAGAGCAGTACTTC	CASSPGLAEEQYF
TRBV27	NA	TRBD1	TRBJ2-4	TGTGCCAGCAGTTCTAAGGACAGGGCAGGAAACATTCAGTACTTC	CASSSKDRAGNIQYF
TRBV9	NA	TRBD1	TRBJ2-3	TGTGCCAGCAGCGTCAATCCGGGACAGTTCAGCACAGATACGCAGTATTTT	CASSVNPGQFSTDTQYF
TRBV19	NA	NA	TRBJ1-3	TGTGCCAGTAGTACGCAGGGGACCCCTGGAAACACCATATATTTT	CASSTQGTPGNTIYF
TRBV2	NA	TRBD1	TRBJ1-1	TGTGCCAGCAGCCTCGGGACAGTCACTGAAGCTTTCTTT	CASSLGTVTEAFF
TRBV5-4	NA	TRBD2	TRBJ2-1	TGTGCCAGCAGCCCCACTAGCGGGCCAAGCTCCTACAATGAGCAGTTCTTC	CASSPTSGPSSYNEQFF
TRBV2	NA	TRBD2	TRBJ2-5	TGTGCCAGCAGGGTTAGCGGGAGCCGTAAGGAGACCCAGTACTTC	CASRVSGSRKETQYF
TRBV10-3	NA	TRBD1	TRBJ1-2	TGTGCCATCAGTGATCTAGGTGGACAGGACTATGGCTACACCTTC	CAISDLGGQDYGYTF
TRBV18	NA	NA	TRBJ2-2	TGTGCCAGCTCACCACGAGCCGGGAACACCGGGGAGCTGTTTTTT	CASSPRAGNTGELFF
TRBV5-1	NA	TRBD1	TRBJ2-3	TGCGCCAGCAGGGCCGGGACAGGGAGGGCAGATACGCAGTATTTT	CASRAGTGRADTQYF
TRBV13	few	TRBD1	TRBJ1-5	TGTGCCAGCAGCCGTCGGGGACAGGGGATTCAGCCCCAGCATTTT	CASSRRGQGIQPQHF
TRBV11-3	once	TRBD2	TRBJ2-7	TGTGCCAGCAGCTTAGGTTACAGCGGGGGAGGTTTCTACGAGCAGTACTTC	CASSLGYSGGGFYEQYF
TRBV11-2	once	TRBD1	TRBJ2-1	TGTGCCAGCAGCCACGTCAGGGGGCGCAATGAGCAGTTCTTC	CASSHVRGRNEQFF
TRBV7-9	NA	NA	TRBJ1-2	TGTGCCAGCAGCTTAGCACAACAGACCTATGGCTACACCTTC	CASSLAQQTYGYTF
TRBV10-2	NA	TRBD1	TRBJ1-6	TGCGCCAGCGGAACAGGGGGCAATTCACCCCTCCACTTT	CASGTGGNSPLHF
TRBV5-4	NA	TRBD1	TRBJ2-5	TGTGCCAGCAGCCCTGGGGGGACAGGGATAGAGACCCAGTACTTC	CASSPGGTGIETQYF
TRBV7-9	few	TRBD1	TRBJ1-2	TGTGCCAGCAGCAAGGACAGGGCGAACTATGGCTACACCTTC	CASSKDRANYGYTF
TRBV7-9	once	TRBD2	TRBJ2-3	TGTGCCAGCAGCTTCCTAGCGGGGGGGGACACAGATACGCAGTATTTT	CASSFLAGGDTDTQYF
TRBV19	NA	TRBD1	TRBJ1-3	TGTGCCAGTAAAGAAGGAGGGACAGGGGGCGGAAACACCATATATTTT	CASKEGGTGGGNTIYF